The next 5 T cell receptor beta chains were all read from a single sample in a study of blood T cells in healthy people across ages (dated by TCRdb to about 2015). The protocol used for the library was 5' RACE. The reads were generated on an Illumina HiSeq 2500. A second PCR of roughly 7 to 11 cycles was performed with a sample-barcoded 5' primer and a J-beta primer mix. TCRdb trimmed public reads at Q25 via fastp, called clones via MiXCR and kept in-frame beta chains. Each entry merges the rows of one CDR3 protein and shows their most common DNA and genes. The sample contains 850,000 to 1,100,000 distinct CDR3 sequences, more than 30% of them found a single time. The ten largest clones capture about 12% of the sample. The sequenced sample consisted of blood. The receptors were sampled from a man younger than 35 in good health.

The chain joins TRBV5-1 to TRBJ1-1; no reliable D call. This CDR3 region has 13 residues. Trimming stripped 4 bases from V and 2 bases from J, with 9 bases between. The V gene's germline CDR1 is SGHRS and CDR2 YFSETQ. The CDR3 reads CASSGRDNTEAFF. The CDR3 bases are TGCGCCAGCAGCGGACGGGATAACACTGAAGCTTTCTTT.

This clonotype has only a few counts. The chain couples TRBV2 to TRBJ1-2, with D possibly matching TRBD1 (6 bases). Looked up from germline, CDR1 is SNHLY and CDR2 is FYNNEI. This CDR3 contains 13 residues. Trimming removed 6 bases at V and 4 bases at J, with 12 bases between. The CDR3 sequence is CASSIQGSYGYTF. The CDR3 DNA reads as TGTGCCAGCAGCATACAGGGTAGCTATGGCTACACCTTC.

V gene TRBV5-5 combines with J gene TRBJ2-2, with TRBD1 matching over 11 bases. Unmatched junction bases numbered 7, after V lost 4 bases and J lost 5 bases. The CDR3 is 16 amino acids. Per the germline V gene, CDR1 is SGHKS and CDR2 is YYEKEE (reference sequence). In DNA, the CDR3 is TGTGCCAGCAGCGTCGGACAGGGGGCCACGACCGGGGAGCTGTTTTTT. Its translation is CASSVGQGATTGELFF.

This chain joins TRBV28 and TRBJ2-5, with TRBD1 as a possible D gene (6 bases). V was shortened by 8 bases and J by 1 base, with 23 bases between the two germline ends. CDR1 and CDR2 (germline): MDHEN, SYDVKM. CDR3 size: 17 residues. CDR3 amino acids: CASGPRWGLSLQETQYF. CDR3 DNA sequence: TGTGCCAGCGGACCTCGGTGGGGGCTATCACTCCAAGAGACCCAGTACTTC.

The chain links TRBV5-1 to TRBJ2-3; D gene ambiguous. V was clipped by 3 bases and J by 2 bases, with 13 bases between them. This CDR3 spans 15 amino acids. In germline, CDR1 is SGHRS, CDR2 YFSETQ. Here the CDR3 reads CASSSVVGLTDTQYF. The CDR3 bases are TGCGCCAGCAGCTCCGTAGTAGGGCTCACAGATACGCAGTATTTT.